Listed below are T cell receptor beta chains from one sample, sequenced in a study of siplizumab effects on memory and regulatory T cells. The assay was immunoSEQ multiplex PCR, and TCRdb's table has in-frame clones only and misses some. The repertoire holds approximately 100,000 clones, with approximately 90% as singletons. Sequencing was done on a sample of Tregs sorted from blood. These receptors all stem from a human donor in good health. The CDR3 runs from the conserved cysteine through the conserved F or W. Fields, in order: CDR3 protein, CDR3 DNA, J gene, V gene, clone size, D gene. The D gene is left open where the match is weak. Clone size is not always given. Where it is, it says once, few, many or a class for expanded clones.

CASSQAGGSSYEQYF,TGCGCCAGCAGCCAAGCGGGAGGGAGCTCCTACGAGCAGTACTTC,TRBJ2-7,TRBV4-1,NA,TRBD2
CASSYRGPGTEAFF,TGTGCCAGCAGTTACAGGGGGCCGGGGACTGAAGCTTTCTTT,TRBJ1-1,TRBV6-5,NA,TRBD1
CASSTQGGEQYF,TGTGCCAGCAGTACTCAGGGGGGCGAGCAGTACTTC,TRBJ2-7,TRBV11-3,NA,NA
CAISEHGTGDNTIYF,TGTGCCATCAGTGAACACGGGACAGGGGATAACACCATATATTTT,TRBJ1-3,TRBV10-3,once,TRBD1
CASSLYHRGGTEAFF,TGTGCCAGCAGCTTGTACCACAGGGGGGGTACTGAAGCTTTCTTT,TRBJ1-1,TRBV5-6,NA,TRBD1
CASRERQGSDEQYF,TGTGCCAGCAGGGAAAGACAGGGGAGCGACGAGCAGTACTTC,TRBJ2-7,TRBV2,NA,TRBD1
CASSSQGAAEAFF,TGCGCCAGCAGCTCCCAGGGGGCGGCTGAAGCTTTCTTT,TRBJ1-1,TRBV5-1,NA,TRBD1
CAISGRGLAGGPGETQYF,TGTGCCATCAGTGGGCGAGGGCTAGCGGGAGGGCCGGGGGAGACCCAGTACTTC,TRBJ2-5,TRBV10-3,NA,TRBD2
CASSQSRDRGYEQYF,TGCGCCAGCAGCCAGTCCCGGGACAGGGGATACGAGCAGTACTTC,TRBJ2-7,TRBV4-1,NA,TRBD1
CASSYRSTNEKLFF,TGTGCCAGCTCATACAGATCAACTAATGAAAAACTGTTTTTT,TRBJ1-4,TRBV18,NA,NA
CASSVGLAGISSYEQYF,TGTGCCAGCAGCGTAGGACTAGCGGGGATAAGCTCCTACGAGCAGTACTTC,TRBJ2-7,TRBV9,NA,TRBD2
CASSPGQGNTEAFF,TGTGCCAGCTCACCCGGACAGGGGAACACTGAAGCTTTCTTT,TRBJ1-1,TRBV18,NA,TRBD1
CASSLQPGLAGREQYF,TGTGCCAGCAGTTTGCAACCGGGACTAGCGGGGAGGGAGCAGTACTTC,TRBJ2-7,TRBV27,NA,TRBD2
CASRQQVLRRLFF,TGTGCCAGCAGGCAACAGGTGCTTAGACGACTGTTTTTT,TRBJ1-4,TRBV6-5,NA,NA
CASRGYPDTEAFF,TGTGCCAGCAGGGGGTACCCCGACACTGAAGCTTTCTTT,TRBJ1-1,TRBV6-1,NA,NA
CASSPGTGVGYTF,TGTGCCAGCAGCCCCGGGACAGGGGTAGGCTACACCTTC,TRBJ1-2,TRBV5-6,NA,TRBD1
CASSQDRGTDTQYF,TGCGCCAGCAGCCAAGATCGAGGCACAGATACGCAGTATTTT,TRBJ2-3,TRBV4-1,NA,NA
CASGKRRGDETQYF,TGTGCCAGCGGCAAACGACGGGGGGACGAGACCCAGTACTTC,TRBJ2-5,TRBV25-1,once,TRBD2
CASSNGQGATYEQYF,TGTGCCAGCAGTAACGGACAGGGGGCTACCTACGAGCAGTACTTC,TRBJ2-7,TRBV6-5,NA,TRBD1
CASSPRLGEQFF,TGTGCCAGCAGCCCCCGACTAGGGGAGCAGTTCTTC,TRBJ2-1,TRBV7-3,NA,NA
CASLRSTGELFF,TGTGCCAGCTTGAGAAGCACCGGGGAGCTGTTTTTT,TRBJ2-2,TRBV6-1,NA,NA
CASRGQGFETQYF,TGTGCCAGCAGAGGACAGGGGTTTGAGACCCAGTACTTC,TRBJ2-5,TRBV6-6,NA,TRBD1
CASSLGQDRNQPQHF,TGTGCCAGCAGCTTGGGACAGGATCGCAATCAGCCCCAGCATTTT,TRBJ1-5,TRBV5-8,NA,NA
CASSWGTVSYNSPLHF,TGTGCCAGCAGCTGGGGGACAGTCAGCTATAATTCACCCCTCCACTTT,TRBJ1-6,TRBV5-4,NA,TRBD1
CASSLEVLSGANVLTF,TGCGCCAGCAGCTTGGAGGTCCTCTCTGGGGCCAACGTCCTGACTTTC,TRBJ2-6,TRBV5-1,NA,NA
CASSAGQGKAYGYTF,TGTGCCAGTAGTGCGGGACAGGGTAAAGCGTATGGCTACACCTTC,TRBJ1-2,TRBV19,NA,TRBD1
CAISEGGAAYEQYF,TGTGCCATCAGTGAGGGTGGGGCGGCCTACGAGCAGTACTTC,TRBJ2-7,TRBV10-3,NA,NA
CSVLIGENEQFF,TGCAGCGTTTTGATCGGGGAAAATGAGCAGTTCTTC,TRBJ2-1,TRBV29-1,NA,NA
CATSRDEGDGYTF,TGTGCCACCAGCAGAGATGAGGGGGATGGCTACACCTTC,TRBJ1-2,TRBV15,NA,NA
CASSPGVREKLFF,TGTGCCAGCTCACCCGGAGTCAGGGAAAAACTGTTTTTT,TRBJ1-4,TRBV18,NA,NA
CASRADSNTEAFF,TGTGCCAGCAGGGCTGACTCCAACACTGAAGCTTTCTTT,TRBJ1-1,TRBV7-9,NA,NA
CASSTQTGPYEQYF,TGCGCCAGCAGCACACAGACAGGACCCTACGAGCAGTACTTC,TRBJ2-7,TRBV5-1,NA,NA
CASSLLKGAGDGYTF,TGTGCCAGCAGCTTACTCAAGGGGGCCGGGGATGGCTACACCTTC,TRBJ1-2,TRBV7-6,NA,TRBD1
CASSLETGMVGEQYF,TGTGCCAGCAGCTTAGAAACAGGGATGGTAGGCGAGCAGTACTTC,TRBJ2-7,TRBV7-8,NA,NA
CASSSGLPTIQETQYF,TGCGCCAGCAGCTCCGGACTACCAACTATCCAAGAGACCCAGTACTTC,TRBJ2-5,TRBV5-1,NA,NA
CAWTRNRDEQFF,TGTGCCTGGACGAGAAATCGGGATGAGCAGTTCTTC,TRBJ2-1,TRBV30,NA,NA
CASTRTDTQYF,TGTGCCAGCACCCGCACAGATACGCAGTATTTT,TRBJ2-3,TRBV7-9,NA,NA
CASSLVADMNTEAFF,TGCGCCAGCAGCTTGGTTGCAGACATGAACACTGAAGCTTTCTTT,TRBJ1-1,TRBV5-1,NA,NA
CASSVLPTGAGSEQYF,TGTGCCAGCAGTGTTTTACCGACAGGCGCAGGATCCGAGCAGTACTTC,TRBJ2-7,TRBV6-1,few,NA
CASSPRTNYGYTF,TGTGCCAGCAGCCCCCGGACAAACTATGGCTACACCTTC,TRBJ1-2,TRBV5-4,NA,NA
CASSRQIRLAGTYEQYF,TGTGCCAGTAGTCGGCAGATAAGACTAGCGGGCACCTACGAGCAGTACTTC,TRBJ2-7,TRBV19,NA,TRBD2
CAWSRTVRTQYF,TGTGCCTGGAGTAGAACGGTCCGGACCCAGTACTTC,TRBJ2-5,TRBV30,NA,NA
CASSRQGAYEQYF,TGTGCCAGTAGTAGACAGGGAGCCTACGAGCAGTACTTC,TRBJ2-7,TRBV19,NA,TRBD1
CASSQDGHSNQPQHF,TGCGCCAGCAGCCAGGACGGACATAGCAATCAGCCCCAGCATTTT,TRBJ1-5,TRBV5-1,NA,NA
CAISGQATLRKPLNTIYF,TGTGCCATCAGTGGACAGGCGACTCTCCGCAAACCTTTAAACACCATATATTTT,TRBJ1-3,TRBV10-3,once,NA
CASSFPHGVYGYTF,TGTGCCAGCAGTTTTCCACACGGGGTCTATGGCTACACCTTC,TRBJ1-2,TRBV28,NA,NA
CASSIREKGTGELFF,TGTGCCAGCAGCATTCGGGAGAAGGGTACCGGGGAGCTGTTTTTT,TRBJ2-2,TRBV11-3,NA,NA
CSVAQGAMNTEAFF,TGCAGCGTTGCCCAGGGTGCCATGAACACTGAAGCTTTCTTT,TRBJ1-1,TRBV29-1,NA,NA
CASSHDREETQYF,TGTGCCAGCAGCCACGACAGGGAAGAGACCCAGTACTTC,TRBJ2-5,TRBV11-3,NA,TRBD1
CASSLRWEGVVSNQPQHF,TGTGCCAGCAGCTTGCGCTGGGAGGGGGTTGTCAGCAATCAGCCCCAGCATTTT,TRBJ1-5,TRBV5-5,NA,NA
CASSLSGRGDTQYF,TGTGCCAGCAGTTTATCGGGGCGGGGAGATACGCAGTATTTT,TRBJ2-3,TRBV27,NA,NA
CASSEQSYEQYF,TGTGCCAGCAGTGAACAGTCCTACGAGCAGTACTTC,TRBJ2-7,TRBV6-1,NA,NA
CASSLSVRGGQETQYF,TGTGCCAGCAGCCTATCCGTAAGAGGAGGACAAGAGACCCAGTACTTC,TRBJ2-5,TRBV5-4,NA,NA
CASSRGTGDPHEQYF,TGTGCCAGCAGCCGCGGGACAGGGGACCCCCACGAGCAGTACTTC,TRBJ2-7,TRBV4-2,NA,TRBD1
CASSLDREGQYF,TGTGCCAGCAGCTTAGACAGGGAGGGGCAGTACTTC,TRBJ2-7,TRBV7-8,NA,NA
CASSPRHATNEKLFF,TGTGCCAGTAGTCCCCGACATGCAACTAATGAAAAACTGTTTTTT,TRBJ1-4,TRBV19,NA,NA
CASSRGAGTGELFF,TGCGCCAGCAGCAGGGGGGCCGGCACCGGGGAGCTGTTTTTT,TRBJ2-2,TRBV5-1,few,NA
CASRDFEGSYEQYF,TGTGCCAGCAGAGACTTCGAGGGTTCCTACGAGCAGTACTTC,TRBJ2-7,TRBV2,NA,NA
CASSLGTGLLEAFF,TGCGCCAGCAGCTTGGGAACAGGCTTGTTGGAAGCTTTCTTT,TRBJ1-1,TRBV5-1,NA,NA